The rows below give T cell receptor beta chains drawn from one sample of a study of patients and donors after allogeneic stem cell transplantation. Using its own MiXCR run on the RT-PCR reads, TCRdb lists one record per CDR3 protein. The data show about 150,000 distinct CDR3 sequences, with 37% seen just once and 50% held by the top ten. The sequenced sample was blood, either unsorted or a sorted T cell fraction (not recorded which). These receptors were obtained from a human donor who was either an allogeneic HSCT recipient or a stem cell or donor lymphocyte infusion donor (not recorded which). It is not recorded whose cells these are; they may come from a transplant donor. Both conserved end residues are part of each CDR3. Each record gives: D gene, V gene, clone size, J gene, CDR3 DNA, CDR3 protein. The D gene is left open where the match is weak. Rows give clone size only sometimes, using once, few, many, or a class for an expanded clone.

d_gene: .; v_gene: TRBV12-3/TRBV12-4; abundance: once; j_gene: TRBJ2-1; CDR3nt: TGTGCCAGCAGTCCAACTCTAGCATGGGAGCAGTTCTTC; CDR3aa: CASSPTLAWEQFF
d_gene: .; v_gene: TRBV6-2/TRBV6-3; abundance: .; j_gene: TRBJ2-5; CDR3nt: TGTGCCAGCAATAGGGGAGAGACCCAGTACTTC; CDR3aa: CASNRGETQYF
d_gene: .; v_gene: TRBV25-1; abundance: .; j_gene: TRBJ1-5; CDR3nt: TGTGCCAGCATCCCCCAGCCCCAGCATTTT; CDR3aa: CASIPQPQHF
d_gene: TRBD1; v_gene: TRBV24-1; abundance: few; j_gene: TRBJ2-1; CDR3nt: TGTGCCACCAGTGACCGACAGGGGGCCTACAATGAGCAGTTCTTC; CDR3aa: CATSDRQGAYNEQFF
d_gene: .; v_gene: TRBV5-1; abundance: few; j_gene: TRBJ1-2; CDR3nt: TGCGCCAGCAGCTTGATGGTCTATAACTATGGCTACACCTTC; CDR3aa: CASSLMVYNYGYTF
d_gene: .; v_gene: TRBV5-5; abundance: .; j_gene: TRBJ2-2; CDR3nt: TGTGCCAGCAGCGTCACCTTGGGGACCGGGGAGCTGTTTTTT; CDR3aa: CASSVTLGTGELFF
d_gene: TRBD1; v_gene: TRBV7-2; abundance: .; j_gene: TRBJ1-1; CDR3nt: TGTGCCAGCAGCACCCGGACAGGGCAGGCGACTGAAGCTTTCTTT; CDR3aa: CASSTRTGQATEAFF
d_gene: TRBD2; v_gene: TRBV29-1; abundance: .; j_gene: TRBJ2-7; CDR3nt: TGCAGCGTTGGAATAGCGGGGGCCTCCTACGAGCAGTACTTC; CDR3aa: CSVGIAGASYEQYF
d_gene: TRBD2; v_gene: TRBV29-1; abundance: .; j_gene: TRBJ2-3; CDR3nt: TGCAGCGTTGAATCTAGCGGGGGGGGTAGCACAGATACGCAGTATTTT; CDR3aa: CSVESSGGGSTDTQYF
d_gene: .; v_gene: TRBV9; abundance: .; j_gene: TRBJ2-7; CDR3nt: TGTGCCAGCAGCGTAGCTGGGAGCTACGAGCAGTACTTC; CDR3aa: CASSVAGSYEQYF
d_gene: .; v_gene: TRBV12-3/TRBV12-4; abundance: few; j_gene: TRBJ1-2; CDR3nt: TGTGCCAGCAGTTTTGACAGACCTAACTATGGCTACACCTTC; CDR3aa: CASSFDRPNYGYTF
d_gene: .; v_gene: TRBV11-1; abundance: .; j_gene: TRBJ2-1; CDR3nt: TGTGCCAGCACCAAGGACCACCAGCAGTTCTTC; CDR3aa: CASTKDHQQFF
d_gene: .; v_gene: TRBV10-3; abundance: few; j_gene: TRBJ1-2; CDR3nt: TGTGCCATCAGTGACAGATTTATGGGGACAACTAACTATGGCTACACCTTC; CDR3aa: CAISDRFMGTTNYGYTF
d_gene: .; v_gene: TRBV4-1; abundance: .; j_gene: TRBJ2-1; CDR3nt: TGCGCCAGCAGCCAACCAACCCGGGCCCACGGGGGCAATGAGCAGCTCTTC; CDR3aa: CASSQPTRAHGGNEQLF
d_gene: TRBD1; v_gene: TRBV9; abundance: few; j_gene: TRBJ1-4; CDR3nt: TGTGCCAGCAACAGGGGTGGGGAAAAACTGTTTTTT; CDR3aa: CASNRGGEKLFF
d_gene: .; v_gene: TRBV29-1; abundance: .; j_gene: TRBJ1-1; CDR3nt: TGCAGCGTTGAGCCGCTGAACACTGAAGCTTTCTTT; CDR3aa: CSVEPLNTEAFF
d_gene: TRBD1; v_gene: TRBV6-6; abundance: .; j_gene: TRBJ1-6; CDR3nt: TGTGCCAGCAGCTTCAGACAGGGGGGGATTCGATATAATTCACCCCTCCACTTT; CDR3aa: CASSFRQGGIRYNSPLHF
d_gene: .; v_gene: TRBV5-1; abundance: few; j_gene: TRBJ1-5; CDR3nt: TGCGCCTCCCGCACCCGGGAAGGCAATCAGCCCCAGCATTTT; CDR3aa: CASRTREGNQPQHF
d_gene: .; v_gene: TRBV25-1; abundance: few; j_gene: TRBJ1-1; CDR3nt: TGTGCCAGCAGTGAATATACCCAGAACACTGAAGCTTTCTTT; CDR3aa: CASSEYTQNTEAFF
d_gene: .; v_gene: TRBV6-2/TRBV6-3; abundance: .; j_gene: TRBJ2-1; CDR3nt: TGTGCCAGCAGTTACGAAGCCGGGGGTCCCTACAATGAGCAGTTCTTC; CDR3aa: CASSYEAGGPYNEQFF
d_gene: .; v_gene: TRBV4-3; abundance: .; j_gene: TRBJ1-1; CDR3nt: TGCGCCAGCAGCCACGATCGGGGGGGCCTGAACACTGAAGCTTTCTTT; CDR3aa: CASSHDRGGLNTEAFF
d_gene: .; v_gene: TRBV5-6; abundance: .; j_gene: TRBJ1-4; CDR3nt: TGTGCCAGCAGCTTGGCCTTAGGTGATGAAAAACTGTTTTTT; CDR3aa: CASSLALGDEKLFF
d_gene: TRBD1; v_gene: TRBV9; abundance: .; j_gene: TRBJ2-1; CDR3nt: TGTGCCAGCAGCGTAGAGGGGACAGGGGAATCTGAGCAGTTCTTC; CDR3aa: CASSVEGTGESEQFF
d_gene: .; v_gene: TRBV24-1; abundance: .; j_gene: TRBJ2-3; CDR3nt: TGTGCCACCAGTGTCCCGGGGGCAGATACGCAGTATTTT; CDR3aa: CATSVPGADTQYF
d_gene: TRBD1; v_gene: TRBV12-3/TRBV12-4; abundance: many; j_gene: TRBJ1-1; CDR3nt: TGTGCCAGCAGTTCCCGGGGCGGACAGGGGCGTATGAACACTGAAGCTTTCTTT; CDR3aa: CASSSRGGQGRMNTEAFF
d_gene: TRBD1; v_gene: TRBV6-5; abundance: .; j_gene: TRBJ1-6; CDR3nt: TGTGCCAGCAGTTACGGGAATCCAGGGGGAGACTCCTATAATTCACCCCTCCACTTT; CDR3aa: CASSYGNPGGDSYNSPLHF
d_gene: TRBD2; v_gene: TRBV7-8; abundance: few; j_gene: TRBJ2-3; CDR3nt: TGTGCCAGCAGCTCCAGGACTAGCGGGGTCGCAGATACGCAGTATTTT; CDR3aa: CASSSRTSGVADTQYF
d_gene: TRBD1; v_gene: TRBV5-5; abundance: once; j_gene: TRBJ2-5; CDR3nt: TGTGCCAGCAGCAAAGGACAGGGCAAAGAGACCCAGTACTTC; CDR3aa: CASSKGQGKETQYF
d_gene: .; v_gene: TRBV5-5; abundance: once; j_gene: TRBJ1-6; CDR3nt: TGTGCCAGCAGCCCGGAGGGACACCGTGGTTCACCCCTCCACTTT; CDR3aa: CASSPEGHRGSPLHF
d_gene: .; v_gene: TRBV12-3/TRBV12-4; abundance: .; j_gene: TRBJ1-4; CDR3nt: TGTGCCAGCAGCGTGGGGGGTGAAGAAAAACTGTTTTTT; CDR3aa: CASSVGGEEKLFF
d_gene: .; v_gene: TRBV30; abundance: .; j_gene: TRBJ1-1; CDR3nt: TGTGCCTTCTCCGGTGGAAGTGAAGCTTTCTTT; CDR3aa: CAFSGGSEAFF